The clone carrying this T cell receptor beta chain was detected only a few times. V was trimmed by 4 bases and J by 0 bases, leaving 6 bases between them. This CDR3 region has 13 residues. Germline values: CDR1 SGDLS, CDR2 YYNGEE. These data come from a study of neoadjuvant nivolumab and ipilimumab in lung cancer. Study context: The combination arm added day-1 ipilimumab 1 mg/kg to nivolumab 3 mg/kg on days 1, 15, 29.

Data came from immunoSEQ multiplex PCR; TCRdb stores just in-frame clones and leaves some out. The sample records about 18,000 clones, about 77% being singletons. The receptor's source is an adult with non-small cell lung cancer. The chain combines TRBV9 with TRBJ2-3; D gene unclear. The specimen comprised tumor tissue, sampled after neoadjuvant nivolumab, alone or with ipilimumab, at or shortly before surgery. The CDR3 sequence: CASSRDSTDTQYF. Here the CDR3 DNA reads TGTGCCAGCAGCAGGGATAGCACAGATACGCAGTATTTT.